These 29 T cell receptor beta chains originate from one sample sequenced in a study of glioma-infiltrating T cells after dendritic cell vaccination. The table came from immunoSEQ multiplex PCR; TCRdb's copy has only in-frame clones and leaves some out. In the table there are over 55,000 clones, about four fifths of which are singletons. Source: blood, taken before dendritic cell vaccination. The receptors derive from a human donor with glioblastoma.

The chain couples TRBV25-1 to TRBJ2-1; D might be TRBD2 (5 bases). The CDR3 loop spans 13 amino acids. The V and J ends lost 5 bases and 4 bases respectively, with 9 bases between them. Germline lookup yields CDR1 MGHDK and CDR2 SYGVNS. The CDR3 DNA sequence: TGTGCCAGCAGTCGGACTCAATACAATGAGCAGTTCTTC. Translating it yields CASSRTQYNEQFF. Full variable domain (rest looked up from reference TRBV25-1 and TRBJ2-1): EADIYQTPRYLVIGTGKKITLECSQTMGHDKMYWYQQDPGMELHLIHYSYGVNSTEKGDLSSESTVSRIRTEHFPLTLESARPSHTSQYLCASSRTQYNEQFFGPGTRLTVL.

The V call is TRBV7-6, the J call TRBJ1-4, with TRBD1 identical over 8 bases. J lost 4 bases, V lost 5 bases, and 9 bases had no gene match. The CDR3 has 16 residues. CDR1 is SGHVS and CDR2 is FNYEAQ in the germline V gene. The CDR3 bases are TGTGCCAGCAGCCGGGAAGACAGGGGCTTTAATGAAAAACTGTTTTTT. Amino acids: CASSREDRGFNEKLFF.

The V call is TRBV27, the J call TRBJ1-2; D gene unclear. The V end was cut by 3 bases, the J end by 4 bases, with 9 bases between. The germline gives CDR1 MNHEY, CDR2 SMNVEV (reference sequence). The CDR3 spans 13 residues. This CDR3 reads CASSFREGYGYTF. CDR3 coding DNA: TGTGCCAGCAGTTTTAGGGAGGGCTATGGCTACACCTTC.

The chain links TRBV2 to TRBJ1-2; no definite D call. This CDR3 region has 14 residues. Trimming stripped 2 bases from V and 0 bases from J, with 7 bases between. Looked up from germline, CDR1 is SNHLY and CDR2 is FYNNEI. Here the CDR3 DNA reads TGTGCCAGCAGTGAAAACAGCTCTAACTATGGCTACACCTTC. This gives the protein CASSENSSNYGYTF.

The genes are TRBV25-1 and TRBJ1-6; 9 nucleotides align to TRBD1. J was trimmed by 6 bases and V by 3 bases; bases with no gene match: 9. Per germline, CDR1 MGHDK and CDR2 SYGVNS. This CDR3 contains 17 residues. The CDR3 sequence is CASSDDRGMDGNSPLHF. The CDR3 bases are TGTGCCAGCAGTGACGACAGGGGGATGGATGGTAATTCACCCCTCCACTTT.

This sequence joins TRBV19 and TRBJ1-2; D ambiguous. V gave up 6 bases and J gave up 5 bases, with 13 bases separating them. CDR1 LNHDA and CDR2 SQIVND come from the germline V gene (reference sequence). CDR3 length: 13 amino acids. CDR3 DNA: TGTGCCAGTAGAGCGGAGTCTAGGTATGGCTACACCTTC. Residues: CASRAESRYGYTF.

This clone came up once. The chain uses TRBV2 and TRBJ2-6; 7 positions match TRBD1. Germline lookup yields CDR1 SNHLY and CDR2 FYNNEI. The CDR3 totals 15 residues. V lost 6 bases and J lost 2; bases outside the gene matches: 4. The CDR3 region has the DNA TGTGCCAGCAGACCACAGGGGACTGGGGCCAACGTCCTGACTTTC. Amino acid sequence: CASRPQGTGANVLTF.

This clone appeared once. The chain recombines TRBV5-1 with TRBJ1-1; 9 bases align to TRBD1. V trimming: 3 bases; J trimming: 10 bases; junction bases outside the gene matches: 22. CDR1 is SGHRS and CDR2 is YFSETQ in the germline V gene. The CDR3 totals 18 residues. In DNA, the CDR3 is TGCGCCAGCAGCTCGGGACAGGGAGTCGGGTCTAGTATGATTCGAGCTTTCTTT. It yields the protein CASSSGQGVGSSMIRAFF.

This clone was counted only a few times. This chain connects TRBV6-1 to TRBJ1-1; 7 bases map to TRBD1. Germline values: CDR1 MNHNS, CDR2 SASEGT. The CDR3 is 13 residues long. The junction had 6 bases not matched to a gene; V was cut back by 1 base and J by 10 bases. CDR3 in DNA: TGTGCCAGCAGTGAAGGTCGACAGGGTCTAGCTTTCTTT. Translated, it gives CASSEGRQGLAFF.

The rearrangement joins TRBV27 to TRBJ2-1; weak D call: TRBD1 (6 bases). Per germline, CDR1 MNHEY and CDR2 SMNVEV (reference sequence). The CDR3 is made up of 13 amino acids. Deletions cut 10 bases from V and 7 bases from J, with 17 bases between. The CDR3 here is CAIQGMRRNEQFF. The CDR3, as DNA: TGTGCCATTCAGGGGATGAGGCGTAATGAGCAGTTCTTC.

This rearrangement joins TRBV6-1 to TRBJ2-1; tentative D call: TRBD1 (5 bases). The germline V gene has CDR1 MNHNS and CDR2 SASEGT. Trimming shortened V by 5 bases and J by 4 bases, and 15 bases separated the two germline ends. The CDR3 has 15 amino acids. The CDR3 spells CASSLQGKQYNEQFF. CDR3 in DNA: TGTGCCAGCAGTCTTCAGGGTAAACAGTACAATGAGCAGTTCTTC.

The chain couples TRBV4-3 to TRBJ2-7; D is uncertain. Germline values: CDR1 LGHNA, CDR2 YSLEER. The CDR3 is 15 amino acids. The germline V and J ends were trimmed by 0 bases and 3 bases, with 12 bases remaining between them. The CDR3 protein is CASSQDGGPNYEQYF. DNA for the CDR3: TGCGCCAGCAGCCAAGACGGTGGTCCGAACTACGAGCAGTACTTC.

The chain is built from TRBV6-6 and TRBJ2-5; no reliable D call. Trimming cost V 6 bases and J 4 bases, with 15 bases left between them. This CDR3 comprises 14 residues. Germline CDR1 is MNHNY and CDR2 is SVGAGI (reference sequence). The CDR3 sequence: CASSHGTVRETQYF. CDR3 nucleotide sequence: TGTGCCAGCAGCCACGGTACGGTGCGAGAGACCCAGTACTTC.

The chain uses TRBV2 and TRBJ2-1, with 13 bases matching TRBD2. V dropped 5 bases and J dropped 5; count of bases not matched to a gene: 0. Germline CDR1 reads SNHLY; CDR2 reads FYNNEI. CDR3 size: 14 residues. CDR3 sequence reads: CASSTSGGDNEQFF. DNA of the CDR3: TGTGCCAGCAGTACTAGCGGGGGGGACAATGAGCAGTTCTTC.

As concerns this clone: The sample holds other DNA sequences that translate to the same CDR3. The chain links TRBV2 to TRBJ1-1; perhaps TRBD1 as D (5 bases). This CDR3 is 15 amino acids long. Trimming shortened V by 1 base and J by 1 base, and 10 bases separated the two germline ends. Per germline, CDR1 SNHLY and CDR2 FYNNEI. In nucleotides, the CDR3 is TGTGCCAGCAGTGAAGGTAGAACAGGGAACACTGAAGCTTTCTTT. Protein: CASSEGRTGNTEAFF.

This chain uses TRBV27 with TRBJ2-1; TRBD2 agrees at 14 bases. The CDR3 consists of 16 residues. Germline CDR1 is MNHEY and CDR2 is SMNVEV (reference sequence). Trimming at V came to 4 bases and at J to 8 bases, leaving 7 bases not matched to a gene. For the CDR3, the DNA is TGTGCCAGCAGTTCTAGACTAGCGGGGGGGCCGGATGAGCAGTTCTTC. Residues: CASSSRLAGGPDEQFF.

The CDR3 protein is CASSLDRGADQPQHF. The CDR3 region has the DNA TGCGCCAGCAGCTTAGACAGGGGCGCGGATCAGCCCCAGCATTTT. The gene calls are TRBV4-1 and TRBJ1-5, with 8 bases identical to TRBD1. The ends lost 5 bases at V and 5 bases at J; junction bases unmatched: 8. Germline V gene lookup returns CDR1 MGHRA and CDR2 YSYEKL. This CDR3 contains 15 residues.

This chain links TRBV11-2 with TRBJ1-6; D may be TRBD1 (6 bases). This CDR3 is 15 amino acids long. Germline loops: CDR1 SGHAT, CDR2 FQNNGV. The V end lost 0 bases, the J end lost 9 bases, and 12 bases lay between the germline ends. The CDR3 protein is CASSLDLGAGSPLHF. CDR3 in DNA: TGTGCCAGCAGCTTAGATTTGGGGGCTGGTTCACCCCTCCACTTT.

The chain recombines TRBV14 with TRBJ2-1; 10 bases fit TRBD1. V lost 3 bases and J lost 14; bases outside the gene matches: 7. The CDR3 spans 13 residues. Germline V gives CDR1 SGHDN, CDR2 FVKESK. The CDR3 coding sequence is TGTGCCAGCAGCCAGGACAGGGGGTCGAGAGAGTTCTTC. Residues: CASSQDRGSREFF.

V and J are TRBV19 and TRBJ2-5; the match to TRBD2 covers 9 bases. This CDR3 is built from 15 residues. Germline values: CDR1 LNHDA, CDR2 SQIVND (reference sequence). The V and J ends lost 6 bases and 5 bases, in that order; junction bases with no gene match: 10. CDR3 region: CASRGAGGWEETQYF. The CDR3, as DNA: TGTGCCAGTAGGGGAGCGGGGGGCTGGGAGGAGACCCAGTACTTC.

The V gene is TRBV6-5, the J gene TRBJ1-1, with 7 bases matching TRBD1. From germline, CDR1 is MNHEY and CDR2 SVGAGI. The CDR3 is made up of 14 amino acids. V lost 7 bases to trimming and J lost 6 bases; unmatched junction nucleotides: 11. CDR3 in amino acids: CASTNPQGGAEAFF. The CDR3 nucleotides are TGTGCCAGCACCAACCCTCAGGGGGGCGCTGAAGCTTTCTTT.

This clone was found a few times. This chain uses TRBV19 with TRBJ1-2; TRBD1 agrees at 7 bases. Germline-derived CDR1 and CDR2 are LNHDA and SQIVND (reference sequence). The CDR3 totals 14 residues. V gave up 4 bases and J gave up 2 bases; unmatched junction bases: 4. The CDR3 is CASSTGQNNYGYTF. CDR3 in DNA: TGTGCCAGTAGTACGGGACAGAACAACTATGGCTACACCTTC.

V gene TRBV10-3 combines with J gene TRBJ2-5, with D possibly being TRBD1 (6 bases). The germline V and J ends were trimmed by 10 bases and 2 bases, with 23 bases remaining between them. The CDR3 spans 16 residues. Germline loops: CDR1 ENHRY, CDR2 SYGVKD. The CDR3 reads CATSRGTGNLQETQYF. CDR3 in DNA: TGTGCCACCTCTCGAGGAACAGGGAATTTGCAAGAGACCCAGTACTTC.

The chain joins TRBV9 to TRBJ1-6, with a weak D call TRBD1 (5 bases). From germline, CDR1 is SGDLS and CDR2 YYNGEE. Trimming cost V 0 bases and J 9 bases, with 13 bases left between them. The CDR3 has 15 amino acids. Here the CDR3 DNA reads TGTGCCAGCAGCGTAGGGCAGGGTGCCGTTTCACCCCTCCACTTT. Encoded protein: CASSVGQGAVSPLHF.

The CDR3 region has the DNA TGTGCCAGCAGCTTGGTGGGACAGGCGAACACCGGGGAGCTGTTTTTT. Amino acid sequence: CASSLVGQANTGELFF. The rearrangement joins TRBV5-5 to TRBJ2-2; 8 bases map to TRBD1. CDR1 and CDR2 (germline): SGHKS, YYEKEE (reference sequence). The CDR3 length is 16 residues. The V gene end was trimmed by 0 bases and the J gene end by 0 bases; junction bases not matched to a gene: 1.

The chain uses TRBV6-6 and TRBJ2-1, with D perhaps TRBD2 (5 bases). The CDR3 runs 14 residues. CDR1 is MNHNY, CDR2 SVGAGI, per germline (reference sequence). V lost 2 bases and J 2 bases, leaving 7 bases between the germline ends. The CDR3 reads CASSYAGPYNEQFF. CDR3 sequence (DNA): TGTGCCAGCAGTTACGCGGGCCCCTACAATGAGCAGTTCTTC.

V and J are TRBV5-1 and TRBJ1-2; D call uncertain. This CDR3 has 15 residues. V lost 0 bases and J 5 bases, leaving 14 bases between the germline ends. Germline CDR1 SGHRS, CDR2 YFSETQ. CDR3 nucleotide sequence: TGCGCCAGCAGCTTGGACGGAACTACGACTTATGGCTACACCTTC. Its translation is CASSLDGTTTYGYTF.

This sequence joins TRBV30 and TRBJ1-1; D gene uncertain. V lost 1 base and J lost 3, with 9 bases in between. Germline V gene data show CDR1 as GTSNPN and CDR2 as SVGIG (reference sequence). The CDR3 is 13 amino acids. The CDR3 is CAWSGGWDTEAFF. CDR3 nucleotide sequence: TGTGCCTGGAGTGGCGGATGGGACACTGAAGCTTTCTTT.

The table lists this clone with a few counts. The rearrangement uses TRBV10-3 and TRBJ1-3, with 9 bases fitting TRBD1. The CDR3 consists of 15 residues. CDR1 and CDR2 from the germline V gene are ENHRY and SYGVKD. With V trimmed by 6 bases and J by 3 bases, 6 bases remained unmatched. CDR3 protein: CAIRRTGEDGNTIYF. DNA for the CDR3: TGTGCCATCAGAAGGACAGGGGAGGATGGAAACACCATATATTTT.